A single sample is the source of the 30 T cell receptor beta chains below, sequenced in a study of T cells in Graves' hyperthyroidism and ophthalmopathy. Amplified TCR beta CDR3 regions came from RNA transcripts. Initially, a first-round RT-PCR of the TCR CDR3 employed the HTBI primer set. MiXCR was run by TCRdb on the multiplex PCR reads, yielding one entry per CDR3 protein. The data contain approximately 520,000 distinct CDR3 sequences, less than 25% of them singletons. The specimen was blood. The receptors originated from a man between 18 and 35 years old with Graves' hyperthyroidism.

In the case of this clonotype: A read error may account for a junction end that differs from germline. The CDR3 region has the DNA TGTGCCAGCAGTAGGAACACTGAAGTTTTCTTT. This encodes CASSRNTEVFF. The chain employs TRBV13 and TRBJ1-1; no clear D gene. The V gene's germline CDR1 is PRHDT and CDR2 FYEKMQ (reference sequence). The CDR3 is 11 residues long.

This clonotype was seen more than once but under ten times. This chain joins TRBV24-1 and TRBJ2-5, with a weak D call TRBD2 (7 bases). Germline V gene sequence: CDR1 KGHDR, CDR2 SFDVKD. The V and J ends lost 6 bases and 2 bases respectively, with 12 bases between them. This CDR3 is built from 14 residues. For the CDR3, the DNA is TGTGCCACCAGTCTCGGGGGGCGGCAAGAGACCCAGTACTTC. It yields the protein CATSLGGRQETQYF.

This clonotype has only a few counts. The chain links TRBV10-2 to TRBJ2-7; TRBD2 matches 8 bases. V shed 9 bases and J 4 bases; nucleotides not matched to a gene: 11. From germline, CDR1 is WSHSY and CDR2 SAAADI. The CDR3 runs 14 residues. CDR3 in amino acids: CASGTGSGGYEQYF. The CDR3 DNA follows: TGCGCCAGTGGGACGGGCAGCGGGGGTTACGAGCAGTACTTC.

The rearrangement links TRBV29-1 to TRBJ1-3; D remains unclear. Trimming shortened V by 7 bases and J by 3 bases, and 10 bases separated the two germline ends. CDR3 length equals 12 residues. Germline-derived CDR1 and CDR2 are SQVTM and ANQGSEA. The CDR3 nucleotides read TGCAGCGCCTCGGTGGTTGGAAACACCATATATTTT. Translated: CSASVVGNTIYF.

The gene calls are TRBV30 and TRBJ2-1; TRBD1 matches at 10 bases. This CDR3 region has 13 residues. The germline CDR1 and CDR2 sequences are GTSNPN and SVGIG (reference sequence). With V trimmed by 3 bases and J by 5 bases, 1 base remained unmatched. The CDR3 is CAWRGQGDNEQFF. CDR3 DNA: TGTGCCTGGAGAGGACAGGGGGACAATGAGCAGTTCTTC.

This clonotype was seen ten or more times. The chain joins TRBV27 to TRBJ2-5, with no clear D. The length of the CDR3 is 13 residues. CDR1 and CDR2 from the germline V gene are MNHEY and SMNVEV (reference sequence). Trimming pared 6 bases from V and 2 bases from J, leaving 10 bases between. The CDR3 DNA sequence: TGTGCCAGCAGGGGGTGGCAGCAAGAGACCCAGTACTTC. It encodes CASRGWQQETQYF.

J is TRBJ2-5 and V is TRBV15; D may be TRBD1 (5 bases). CDR1 and CDR2 from the germline V gene are LNHNV and YYDKDF (reference sequence). The CDR3 covers 14 residues. Trimming shortened V by 9 bases and J by 1 base, and 15 bases separated the two germline ends. Here the CDR3 reads CATADGHPQETQYF. CDR3 coding DNA: TGTGCCACTGCCGATGGACATCCCCAAGAGACCCAGTACTTC.

This clonotype was counted many times. This chain connects TRBV7-9 to TRBJ1-5; D not certain. The V end lost 8 bases, the J end lost 5 bases, and 16 bases lay between the germline ends. The CDR3 has 14 residues. The germline V gene has CDR1 SEHNR and CDR2 FQNEAQ (reference sequence). In nucleotides, the CDR3 is TGTGCCAGCTTTTCGGTGGGCACTTATCAGCCCCAGCATTTT. The encoded protein is CASFSVGTYQPQHF.

This clonotype was detected many times. The chain is built from TRBV4-1 and TRBJ1-5; 11 bases agree with TRBD1. J lost 5 bases, V lost 4 bases, and 4 bases had no gene match. Germline V lookup: CDR1 MGHRA, CDR2 YSYEKL. This CDR3 comprises 15 residues. In DNA form, the CDR3 reads TGCGCCAGCAGCCTCGGGACAGGGGGGGATCAGCCCCAGCATTTT. Its protein product is CASSLGTGGDQPQHF.

The sample holds a few counts of this clonotype. V gene TRBV27 combines with J gene TRBJ2-5, with 12 bases fitting TRBD2. J gave up 5 bases and V 0 bases, and 7 bases lay outside the gene matches. CDR1 is MNHEY, CDR2 SMNVEV, per germline (reference sequence). The CDR3 covers 17 residues. The CDR3 loop reads CASSLSGLAGSRETQYF. As DNA, the CDR3 is TGTGCCAGCAGTTTATCCGGACTAGCGGGGTCGAGGGAGACCCAGTACTTC.

The chain links TRBV28 to TRBJ1-1; D unresolved. The germline CDR1 and CDR2 sequences are MDHEN and SYDVKM. Trimming removed 7 bases from V and 3 bases from J, with 15 bases in between. The CDR3 is made up of 14 amino acids. The CDR3 DNA reads as TGTGCCAGCACTTCCCCCCGGCTACACACTGAAGCTTTCTTT. It yields the protein CASTSPRLHTEAFF.

The chain recombines TRBV6-2 or TRBV6-3 with TRBJ1-5; D ambiguous. Germline assignment: CDR1 MNHEY and CDR2 SVGEGT. V was trimmed by 4 bases and J by 0 bases, leaving 10 bases between them. There are 15 residues in the CDR3. The CDR3 DNA reads as TGTGCCAGCAGTTCCAGCTATTATAGCAATCAGCCCCAGCATTTT. It yields the protein CASSSSYYSNQPQHF.

The chain uses TRBV9 and TRBJ1-3; D might be TRBD1 (5 bases). The CDR3 totals 17 residues. The V end lost 0 bases, the J end lost 2 bases, and 15 bases lay between the germline ends. CDR1 SGDLS and CDR2 YYNGEE come from the germline V gene. The CDR3 sequence is CASSVGARAIAGNTIYF. CDR3 coding DNA: TGTGCCAGCAGCGTAGGAGCCAGGGCTATAGCTGGAAACACCATATATTTT.

There are a few counts of this clonotype. The chain carries TRBV12-3 or TRBV12-4 and TRBJ1-5; D may be TRBD1 (5 bases). With 3 bases removed from V and 0 bases from J, the gap between germline ends came to 15 bases. The CDR3 sequence is 17 residues long. The CDR3: CASSFKTDQGSNQPQHF. CDR3 DNA: TGTGCCAGCAGTTTTAAGACCGATCAGGGTAGCAATCAGCCCCAGCATTTT.

This clonotype was counted many times. This chain uses TRBV19 with TRBJ1-2; D is ambiguous. The CDR3 extends over 11 amino acids. The germline CDR1 and CDR2 sequences are LNHDA and SQIVND (reference sequence). Between the trimmed V and J ends, which lost 7 bases and 2 bases, there was a span of 5 bases. The CDR3 DNA sequence: TGTGCCAGTAATCAGAACTATGGCTACACCTTC. Protein: CASNQNYGYTF. The whole variable domain, filled in from reference TRBV19 and TRBJ1-2, reads DGGITQSPKYLFRKEGQNVTLSCEQNLNHDAMYWYRQDPGQGLRLIYYSQIVNDFQKGDIAEGYSVSREKKESFPLTVTSAQKNPTAFYLCASNQNYGYTFGSGTRLTVV.

The sample holds many counts of this clonotype. This CDR3 reads CASSPLTGEETQYF. In nucleotides, the CDR3 is TGTGCCAGCAGCCCTCTCACAGGGGAGGAGACCCAGTACTTC. This chain joins TRBV11-2 and TRBJ2-5, with 7 bases identical to TRBD1. Germline assignment: CDR1 SGHAT and CDR2 FQNNGV. The V segment lost 5 bases and the J segment 5 bases; nucleotides outside the gene matches: 8. CDR3 length: 14 residues.

This clonotype was detected ten times or more. This chain connects TRBV6-5 to TRBJ1-6; D perhaps matches TRBD1 (5 bases). CDR1 is MNHEY and CDR2 is SVGAGI in the germline V gene. The CDR3 loop spans 15 amino acids. V lost 6 bases and J 5 bases, leaving 14 bases between the germline ends. CDR3 DNA sequence: TGTGCCAGCAGCACCGGGACTAGGAATAATTCACCCCTCCACTTT. Its protein product is CASSTGTRNNSPLHF.

This clonotype was recorded a few times. This chain connects TRBV18 to TRBJ1-5; D unclear. Germline values: CDR1 KGHSH, CDR2 LQKENI. V lost 5 bases and J 2 bases, leaving 13 bases between the germline ends. The CDR3 is 15 amino acids. CDR3 nucleotides: TGTGCCAGCTCAACAACAAGACAAGGCAATCAGCCCCAGCATTTT. This gives the protein CASSTTRQGNQPQHF.

The gene calls are TRBV12-3 or TRBV12-4 and TRBJ1-2, with no clear D. V lost 3 bases and J 8 bases, leaving 13 bases between the germline ends. The CDR3 runs 13 residues. The CDR3 protein is CASSLVAVWGYTF. The CDR3 DNA reads as TGTGCCAGCAGTTTGGTTGCGGTCTGGGGCTACACCTTC.

The sample holds many counts of this clonotype. The J gene is TRBJ2-5, the V gene TRBV2; 10 bases fit TRBD1. Trimming at V came to 2 bases and at J to 4 bases, leaving 7 bases not matched to a gene. This CDR3 contains 16 residues. Germline V CDR1 and CDR2: SNHLY, FYNNEI. CDR3 loop: CASSEQGQGLVETQYF. DNA of the CDR3: TGTGCCAGCAGTGAACAGGGACAGGGGCTGGTAGAGACCCAGTACTTC.

The chain is built from TRBV11-2 and TRBJ2-7; no definite D call. Looked up from germline, CDR1 is SGHAT and CDR2 is FQNNGV. With 0 bases removed from V and 7 bases from J, the gap between germline ends came to 13 bases. The CDR3 consists of 14 residues. The CDR3 region has the DNA TGTGCCAGCAGCTTAGATCCGGCCCACGGGGAGCAGTACTTC. This encodes CASSLDPAHGEQYF.

This clonotype was found a few times. V is TRBV5-8 and J is TRBJ2-2; D remains unclear. V gave up 2 bases and J gave up 4 bases, with 12 bases separating them. The CDR3 spans 15 residues. Germline V lookup: CDR1 SGHTS, CDR2 YDEGEE. The CDR3 region has the DNA TGTGCCAGCAGCTTTCGACTCGTCGGCACCGGGGAGCTGTTTTTT. Translating gives CASSFRLVGTGELFF.

The chain recombines TRBV20-1 with TRBJ1-1, with 9 bases fitting TRBD1. The CDR3 spans 14 residues. V gave up 6 bases and J gave up 3 bases; unmatched junction bases: 8. The germline CDR1 and CDR2 sequences are DFQATT and SNEGSKA (reference sequence). CDR3 nucleotide sequence: TGCAGTGCCCCGAGACAGGGGGATTACACTGAAGCTTTCTTT. This sequence encodes CSAPRQGDYTEAFF.

This clonotype was seen ten or more times. This chain connects TRBV14 to TRBJ1-2, with 7 bases matching TRBD1. The CDR3 is 17 amino acids. Germline CDR1 and CDR2: SGHDN and FVKESK. Trimming removed 3 bases from V and 4 bases from J; junction bases left unmatched: 14. The CDR3 here is CASSQLKGTGAGYGYTF. Written as DNA, the CDR3 is TGTGCCAGCAGCCAGTTGAAAGGAACAGGGGCAGGCTATGGCTACACCTTC.

The chain couples TRBV4-1 to TRBJ2-2; 14 bases map to TRBD2. The CDR3 spans 16 residues. The ends lost 3 bases at V and 6 bases at J; junction bases unmatched: 3. From germline, CDR1 is MGHRA and CDR2 YSYEKL. In DNA form, the CDR3 reads TGCGCCAGCAGCCAGGGACTAGCGGGAGTTCCCGGGGAGCTGTTTTTT. Translating gives CASSQGLAGVPGELFF.

This chain connects TRBV10-3 to TRBJ2-7, with TRBD2 as a possible D gene (6 bases). Germline V gene sequence: CDR1 ENHRY, CDR2 SYGVKD. V shed 3 bases and J shed 4 bases, with 10 bases lying between them. The length of the CDR3 is 13 residues. The DNA of the CDR3 is TGTGCCATCAGTGACGGGACTGAGTACGAGCAGTACTTC. The encoded protein is CAISDGTEYEQYF.

This clonotype was counted only a few times. The chain has TRBV6-1 and TRBJ2-7; no clear D. Germline CDR1 is MNHNS and CDR2 is SASEGT. This CDR3 has 12 residues. The CDR3 DNA reads as TGTGGAACTACCCGGAGCTCCTACGAGCAGTACTTC. Its translation: CGTTRSSYEQYF.

This clonotype was observed many times. The chain couples TRBV12-3 or TRBV12-4 to TRBJ2-7; TRBD1 agrees at 7 bases. The CDR3 covers 12 residues. Trimming took 5 bases from V and 7 from J; bases not matched to a gene: 5. CDR3 in amino acids: CASSGDSLEQYF. Written as DNA, the CDR3 is TGTGCCAGCAGTGGGGACAGTTTGGAGCAGTACTTC.

In its sample, this clonotype was seen many times. The CDR3 DNA reads TGTGCCAGCAGTTTATTGCGGTTCGGGAACACCATATATTTT. Translating gives CASSLLRFGNTIYF. The chain links TRBV28 to TRBJ1-3, with D unresolved. Trimming left V 1 base short and J 7 bases short, with 11 bases between. Germline-derived CDR1 and CDR2 are MDHEN and SYDVKM. The CDR3 runs to 14 residues.

The J gene is TRBJ1-2, the V gene TRBV3-1; D gene uncertain. Trimming took 4 bases from V and 8 from J, leaving 11 bases between them. Germline loops: CDR1 LGHDT, CDR2 YNNKEL (reference sequence). The CDR3 is made up of 12 amino acids. The CDR3 nucleotides read TGTGCCAGCAGCCCCTACGTTGGCGGCTACACCTTC. This translates into CASSPYVGGYTF.